The TCR beta chain described here comes from a study of blood T cell repertoires in COVID-19. The CDR3 contains 14 residues. Germline V gene sequence: CDR1 SGDLS, CDR2 YYNGEE. V shed 6 bases and J 6 bases; nucleotides not matched to a gene: 9. TCRdb's table, derived via immunoSEQ multiplex PCR, lists solely in-frame clones and lacks some. The sample carries roughly 170,000 clones, almost 85% recorded once. Sequenced material: peripheral blood. This sequence originates from a man aged 35 to 55 who had recovered from COVID-19. The rearrangement uses TRBV9 and TRBJ2-1; the match to TRBD2 covers 7 bases. The CDR3 DNA reads as TGTGCCAGCACGGCTAGCGGTTGGCGCAATGAGCAGTTCTTC. Protein sequence: CASTASGWRNEQFF.